A selection of T cell receptor beta chains follows, all from one sample in a study of blood T cell repertoires in COVID-19. Method: immunoSEQ multiplex PCR; TCRdb's copy keeps in-frame clones and lacks some. This table holds tens of thousands of clones, around 80% found once. The sample comprised peripheral blood. The origin of the receptors is a human donor in a cohort sampled during active COVID-19. CDR3s include the opening cysteine and the closing phenylalanine or tryptophan. D genes are given only for firm matches. Size is omitted from some rows. Given values are once, few, many or a class for expanded clones.

j_call	d_call	v_call	clone_size	cdr3_aa	cdr3_nt
TRBJ2-3	TRBD2	TRBV3-1/TRBV3-2	-	CASSPGLGPNADTQYF	TGTGCCAGCAGCCCTGGACTAGGACCTAACGCAGATACGCAGTATTTT
TRBJ1-1	-	TRBV11-2	-	CASSLVRSTEAFF	TGTGCCAGCAGCTTGGTGAGGAGCACTGAAGCTTTCTTT
TRBJ1-4	-	TRBV7-8	-	CASSLGARVEKLFF	TGTGCCAGCAGCTTAGGGGCCAGGGTTGAAAAACTGTTTTTT
TRBJ2-7	TRBD2	TRBV27	-	CASSFRASGSTSYEQYF	TGTGCCAGCAGTTTCCGGGCTAGCGGGTCCACCTCCTACGAGCAGTACTTC
TRBJ2-3	TRBD2	TRBV18	-	CASSRTPSGSTDTQYF	TGTGCCAGCTCGCGTACTCCTAGCGGGAGCACAGATACGCAGTATTTT
TRBJ2-3	-	TRBV18	-	CASSPKWGALTDTQYF	TGTGCCAGCTCACCCAAGTGGGGAGCACTCACAGATACGCAGTATTTT
TRBJ1-5	TRBD1	TRBV30	once	CAWGQGVGQPQHF	TGTGCCTGGGGACAGGGGGTGGGTCAGCCCCAGCATTTT
TRBJ1-2	-	TRBV10-1	-	CASSPGEWSYGYTF	TGCGCCAGCAGTCCGGGGGAATGGAGCTATGGCTACACCTTC
TRBJ1-5	-	TRBV4-2	-	CASSQDRGNQPQHF	TGTGCCAGCAGCCAAGATAGAGGGAACCAGCCCCAGCATTTT
TRBJ2-7	TRBD2	TRBV4-2	-	CASSQAGAGGLGEQYF	TGTGCCAGCAGCCAGGCTGGAGCGGGAGGATTGGGAGAGCAGTACTTC
TRBJ2-7	-	TRBV5-3	few	CARSLPEPKAYEQYF	TGTGCCAGAAGCCTGCCGGAGCCGAAGGCCTACGAGCAGTACTTC
TRBJ2-7	-	TRBV2	-	CASSEDRVAYEQYF	TGTGCCAGCAGTGAAGACAGGGTGGCCTACGAGCAGTACTTC
TRBJ2-2	-	TRBV9	-	CASSSTGFGTGELFF	TGTGCCAGCAGCTCCACAGGGTTCGGCACCGGGGAGCTGTTTTTT
TRBJ2-6	TRBD1	TRBV30	few	CAWSPGQGARGANVLTF	TGTGCCTGGAGTCCGGGACAGGGGGCGCGGGGGGCCAACGTCCTGACTTTC
TRBJ2-3	TRBD2	TRBV7-8	-	CASSLVGRLAGGVDTQYF	TGTGCCAGCAGCTTAGTAGGTCGGCTAGCGGGAGGTGTTGATACGCAGTATTTT
TRBJ1-1	-	TRBV27	-	CASSSRQVMDTEAFF	TGTGCCAGCAGTTCGCGACAGGTTATGGACACTGAAGCTTTCTTT
TRBJ2-7	TRBD1	TRBV5-6	-	CASSLWTGVYEQYF	TGTGCCAGCAGCTTGTGGACAGGGGTGTACGAGCAGTACTTC
TRBJ2-7	TRBD2	TRBV3-1/TRBV3-2	few	CASSQGGGSSYEQYF	TGTGCCAGCAGCCAAGGCGGCGGGAGCTCCTACGAGCAGTACTTC
TRBJ2-3	TRBD2	TRBV18	-	CASSAGGPGSDTQYF	TGTGCCAGCTCCGCGGGGGGCCCGGGATCAGATACGCAGTATTTT
TRBJ1-3	-	TRBV4-1	few	CASSPSGAEPLSGNTIYF	TGCGCCAGCAGCCCCTCTGGGGCAGAACCTCTCTCTGGAAACACCATATATTTT
TRBJ2-7	-	TRBV16	many	CASSQGNSYEQYF	TGTGCCAGCAGCCAGGGCAACTCCTACGAGCAGTACTTC
TRBJ2-7	-	TRBV6-6	-	CASSKGRRAYEQYF	TGTGCCAGCAGTAAAGGCAGGCGAGCCTACGAGCAGTACTTC
TRBJ1-2	-	TRBV27	-	CASSLFGRGIHYTF	TGTGCCAGCAGTTTATTCGGTCGGGGTATTCACTACACCTTC
TRBJ1-1	-	TRBV10-1	-	CASSGSGAGGTEAFF	TGCGCCAGCAGTGGCTCAGGGGCAGGAGGCACTGAAGCTTTCTTT
TRBJ1-1	-	TRBV12-3/TRBV12-4	-	CASSRNTEAFF	TGTGCCAGCAGCAGAAACACTGAAGCTTTCTTT
TRBJ2-1	-	TRBV5-1	-	CASSLYFTDSYNEQFF	TGCGCCAGCAGCTTGTATTTTACTGACTCCTACAATGAGCAGTTCTTC
TRBJ1-4	-	TRBV27	-	CASSSRLTTNEKLFF	TGTGCCAGCAGTTCCAGACTTACAACTAATGAAAAACTGTTTTTT
TRBJ2-2	TRBD1	TRBV19	few	CASSTGTGNTGELFF	TGTGCCAGTAGTACGGGGACAGGGAACACCGGGGAGCTGTTTTTT
TRBJ2-7	-	TRBV19	once	CASSPPGLRAYEQYF	TGTGCCAGTAGTCCCCCGGGACTTCGTGCCTACGAGCAGTACTTC
TRBJ2-1	TRBD2	TRBV7-3	few	CASSLSSGRGNEQFF	TGTGCCAGCAGCTTAAGTAGCGGGAGAGGGAATGAGCAGTTCTTC
TRBJ2-2	-	TRBV4-1	-	CASSQPSRSTGELFF	TGCGCCAGCAGCCAACCCTCCCGGAGCACCGGGGAGCTGTTTTTT
TRBJ1-3	-	TRBV15	-	CATSRDPGSTGNTIYF	TGTGCCACCAGCAGAGATCCAGGGTCGACTGGAAACACCATATATTTT
TRBJ2-1	TRBD2	TRBV11-3	-	CASSATSGSYNEQFF	TGTGCCAGCAGCGCCACTAGCGGGAGCTACAATGAGCAGTTCTTC
TRBJ2-7	TRBD2	TRBV6-5	-	CASSYGVAGPYEQYF	TGTGCCAGCAGTTACGGGGTAGCGGGGCCCTACGAGCAGTACTTC
TRBJ1-3	-	TRBV6-6	-	CASSPRGAGGTGNTIYF	TGTGCCAGCAGTCCCCGAGGAGCGGGGGGCACCGGAAACACCATATATTTT
TRBJ1-1	-	TRBV18	-	CASSRGGGGVNTEAFF	TGTGCCAGCTCACGAGGCGGTGGGGGGGTGAACACTGAAGCTTTCTTT
TRBJ2-3	-	TRBV10-3	-	CATRHSGPTDTQYF	TGTGCCACCCGCCATAGCGGCCCCACAGATACGCAGTATTTT
TRBJ1-1	-	TRBV24-1	-	CATRTEAFF	TGTGCAACTCGGACTGAAGCTTTCTTT
TRBJ2-1	-	TRBV7-8	-	CASSPQEGTHEQFF	TGTGCCAGCAGCCCACAGGAGGGTACTCACGAGCAGTTCTTC
TRBJ2-3	-	TRBV2	-	CASSILRVTPDTQYF	TGTGCCAGCAGTATCTTACGGGTCACCCCAGATACGCAGTATTTT
TRBJ2-7	TRBD2	TRBV18	-	CASSPPSGTPYEQYF	TGTGCCAGCTCACCACCTAGCGGGACCCCCTACGAGCAGTACTTC
TRBJ1-2	-	TRBV28	-	CASSLRGRYGYTF	TGTGCCAGCAGTTTACGGGGAAGGTATGGCTACACCTTC
TRBJ2-6	TRBD1	TRBV4-2	once	CASSRGTGAGANVLTF	TGTGCCAGCAGCCGGGGGACAGGGGCTGGGGCCAACGTCCTGACTTTC
TRBJ1-1	TRBD1	TRBV2	-	CASSPWTGGDTEAFF	TGTGCCAGCAGTCCTTGGACAGGGGGGGACACTGAAGCTTTCTTT
TRBJ1-1	TRBD1	TRBV28	-	CASSSADRADTEAFF	TGTGCCAGCAGTTCCGCGGACAGGGCGGATACTGAAGCTTTCTTT